Below, one T cell receptor beta chain is given with its context. Other DNA sequences in the sample encode the same CDR3. The record originates from a study of cytomegalovirus exposure and HLA in healthy donors. PCR amplification relied on 60 Vbeta primers (plus 13 Jbeta primers). Authors' analysis steps: Unique TCR beta chains totaled some 80 million in a later count, with approximately 11 million of them shared. Assay used: immunoSEQ multiplex PCR; TCRdb lists only in-frame clones, some missing. D and trimming come from the DNA, and the V and J calls and clone size come from that table. The sample holds some 180,000 clones; under 85% are singletons and the top ten take 2.9%. Trimming took off 5 bases at V and 8 bases at J, with 15 bases between the two ends. The germline V gene has CDR1 MNHEY and CDR2 SVGAGI. The CDR3 extends over 13 amino acids.

The chain is built from TRBV6-5 and TRBJ2-5; perhaps TRBD2 as D (6 bases). The source material was PBMCs. The receptor was derived from a male donor in good health and CMV-seronegative. CDR3 nucleotides: TGTGCCAGCAGTCTGGGACTCCACGGAACCCAGTACTTC. It translates to CASSLGLHGTQYF.